These 28 T cell receptor beta chains originate from one sample sequenced in a study of cytomegalovirus exposure and HLA in healthy donors. It was with 60 Vbeta and 13 Jbeta primers that the PCR ran. Profiling relied on immunoSEQ multiplex PCR, and the TCRdb table lists in-frame clones only, not all of them. The sample carries some 190,000 clones, 70% to 80% recorded once. Sequenced input: PBMCs. The receptors stem from a young man in good health and CMV-seronegative.

The chain couples TRBV6-5 to TRBJ2-3; 9 bases line up with TRBD2. Trimming removed 2 bases from V and 4 bases from J; junction bases left unmatched: 7. CDR3 size: 16 residues. From germline, CDR1 is MNHEY and CDR2 SVGAGI. Written as DNA, the CDR3 is TGTGCCAGCAGTTACGGTCCTAGCGGGATCTCAGATACGCAGTATTTT. It codes for CASSYGPSGISDTQYF.

This sequence joins TRBV7-2 and TRBJ2-2; 9 nucleotides line up with TRBD1. CDR3 length: 15 amino acids. Germline trimming cut 5 bases from V and 6 bases from J; bases unmatched to any gene: 7. Germline loops: CDR1 SGHTA, CDR2 FQGNSA. In DNA form, the CDR3 reads TGTGCCAGCAGCCCCACCGGGACAGGGTCCGGGGAGCTGTTTTTT. It encodes CASSPTGTGSGELFF. The whole variable domain, filled in from reference TRBV7-2 and TRBJ2-2, reads GAGVSQSPSNKVTEKGKDVELRCDPISGHTALYWYRQSLGQGLEFLIYFQGNSAPDKSGLPSDRFSAERTGGSVSTLTIQRTQQEDSAVYLCASSPTGTGSGELFFGEGSRLTVL.

The CDR3 loop is CATSRASGGAGETQYF. CDR3 nucleotide sequence: TGTGCCACCAGCAGAGCTAGCGGGGGGGCCGGGGAGACCCAGTACTTC. The chain is built from TRBV15 and TRBJ2-5; TRBD2 aligns across 12 bases. This CDR3 contains 16 residues. V was clipped by 1 base and J by 5 bases; unmatched bases: 5. Germline V lookup: CDR1 LNHNV, CDR2 YYDKDF (reference sequence).

This clone was observed a handful of times. The chain links TRBV5-1 to TRBJ2-7; no definite D call. CDR1 and CDR2 from the germline V gene are SGHRS and YFSETQ. This CDR3 has 13 residues. The germline V and J ends were trimmed by 4 bases and 4 bases, with 12 bases remaining between them. Here the CDR3 reads CASSPGLGYEQYF. The CDR3 coding sequence is TGCGCCAGCAGCCCCGGGTTGGGTTACGAGCAGTACTTC.

This clone was counted a few times. The chain joins TRBV4-1 to TRBJ2-1, with 9 bases matching TRBD1. The CDR3 runs 17 residues. V shed 4 bases and J 4 bases; nucleotides not matched to a gene: 11. Germline lookup yields CDR1 MGHRA and CDR2 YSYEKL. CDR3 loop: CASSPPRTGAVYNEQFF. CDR3 nucleotide sequence: TGCGCCAGCAGCCCCCCCCGGACAGGGGCGGTTTACAATGAGCAGTTCTTC.

Remarks on this clone: The junction shows a germline mismatch at one end, possibly a read error. This chain uses TRBV28 with TRBJ1-4; the match to TRBD1 covers 7 bases. This CDR3 spans 13 amino acids. CDR1 MDHEN and CDR2 SYDVKM come from the germline V gene. The CDR3 is CASSIPDRRAHTF. The CDR3 DNA reads as TGTGCCAGCAGTATCCCGGACAGGCGAGCCCACACTTTT.

This clone was seen only a few times. The V gene is TRBV6-5, the J gene TRBJ1-3; D call uncertain. The V end was cut by 8 bases, the J end by 3 bases, with 11 bases between. This CDR3 has 13 amino acids. The germline V gene encodes CDR1 MNHEY and CDR2 SVGAGI. DNA for the CDR3: TGTGCCAGCGGCGGGGTATTTGGAAACACCATATATTTT. As protein: CASGGVFGNTIYF.

The chain has TRBV9 and TRBJ2-1, with 9 bases identical to TRBD2. The trim removed 4 bases at V and 4 bases at J, leaving 6 bases unmatched. The CDR3 has 15 amino acids. From germline, CDR1 is SGDLS and CDR2 YYNGEE. CDR3 nucleotide sequence: TGTGCCAGCAGCTCCGGACTAGCGCATTACAATGAGCAGTTCTTC. Protein product: CASSSGLAHYNEQFF.

The rearrangement joins TRBV4-1 to TRBJ1-4; no clear D. V dropped 4 bases and J dropped 0 bases, with 6 bases sitting between them. This CDR3 contains 14 residues. The germline V gene has CDR1 MGHRA and CDR2 YSYEKL. Here the CDR3 reads CASSPGATNEKLFF. The CDR3 nucleotides are TGCGCCAGCAGCCCGGGTGCAACTAATGAAAAACTGTTTTTT.

The V gene is TRBV28, the J gene TRBJ1-2; 9 nucleotides agree with TRBD1. Germline loops: CDR1 MDHEN, CDR2 SYDVKM. The CDR3 has 16 residues. Trimming cost V 6 bases and J 4 bases; bases outside gene matches: 12. CDR3 in DNA: TGTGCCAGCAGAGCCGGGACAGGGCCTTTGAGCTATGGCTACACCTTC. It translates to CASRAGTGPLSYGYTF.

This chain connects TRBV7-6 to TRBJ2-7; 9 nucleotides match TRBD1. Germline trimming cut 6 bases from V and 1 base from J; bases unmatched to any gene: 7. The CDR3 length is 15 residues. Germline CDR1 and CDR2: SGHVS and FNYEAQ. CDR3 sequence (DNA): TGTGCCAGCAGACCTGACAGGGGGGGTTCCTACGAGCAGTACTTC. This gives the protein CASRPDRGGSYEQYF.

This clone has only one observation. The V gene is TRBV6-6, the J gene TRBJ1-5; D is unclear. CDR3 length equals 15 residues. Looked up from germline, CDR1 is MNHNY and CDR2 is SVGAGI (reference sequence). The V end lost 2 bases, the J end lost 0 bases, and 8 bases lay between the germline ends. Written as DNA, the CDR3 is TGTGCCAGCAGTTACCGGGGTAATAGCAATCAGCCCCAGCATTTT. This sequence encodes CASSYRGNSNQPQHF.

About this clone: Other DNA sequences from this sample encode an identical CDR3 as well. The chain combines TRBV10-3 with TRBJ2-7, with D perhaps matching TRBD1 (6 bases). Trimming removed 3 bases at V and 3 bases at J, with 6 bases between. Germline V gene lookup returns CDR1 ENHRY and CDR2 SYGVKD. The CDR3 is 12 amino acids. CDR3 sequence (DNA): TGTGCCATCAGTGAACAGGGCTACGAGCAGTACTTC. This codes for CAISEQGYEQYF.

The CDR3 protein is CATKGQPNQPQHF. The CDR3 region has the DNA TGTGCCACCAAAGGACAGCCCAATCAGCCCCAGCATTTT. The chain uses TRBV19 and TRBJ1-5, with TRBD1 as a possible D gene (6 bases). Trimming took 10 bases from V and 3 from J, leaving 13 bases between them. The CDR3 covers 13 residues. Germline loops: CDR1 LNHDA, CDR2 SQIVND (reference sequence).

This chain joins TRBV28 and TRBJ2-7; D is possibly TRBD1 (6 bases). CDR1 is MDHEN and CDR2 is SYDVKM in the germline V gene. V lost 2 bases and J 3 bases, leaving 14 bases between the germline ends. This CDR3 has 15 amino acids. Here the CDR3 DNA reads TGTGCCAGCAGTTTAATCCTGGGGGCGCGCTACGAGCAGTACTTC. Protein product: CASSLILGARYEQYF.

V gene TRBV9 combines with J gene TRBJ1-1, with a weak D call TRBD1 (5 bases). The V gene's germline CDR1 is SGDLS and CDR2 YYNGEE. This CDR3 has 13 amino acids. V was trimmed by 7 bases and J by 4 bases, leaving 14 bases between them. Here the CDR3 DNA reads TGTGCCAGCTCAATTCGGGGGGGCACTGAAGCTTTCTTT. Residues: CASSIRGGTEAFF.

This chain joins TRBV27 and TRBJ1-2; the match to TRBD1 covers 9 bases. There are 14 residues in the CDR3. The germline V gene has CDR1 MNHEY and CDR2 SMNVEV (reference sequence). The V gene end was trimmed by 7 bases and the J gene end by 3 bases; junction bases not matched to a gene: 6. The CDR3, as DNA: TGTGCCAGCACTGCAACAGGGGGCTACTATGGCTACACCTTC. Translation: CASTATGGYYGYTF.

The chain carries TRBV5-1 and TRBJ2-1, with D perhaps matching TRBD1 (5 bases). The V end was cut by 1 base, the J end by 6 bases, with 17 bases between. The length of the CDR3 is 16 residues. In germline, CDR1 is SGHRS, CDR2 YFSETQ. Written as DNA, the CDR3 is TGCGCCAGCAGCTTGAAGTGGGGCCAAGTAGGCAATGAGCAGTTCTTC. Translated, it gives CASSLKWGQVGNEQFF.

Only a few counts were recorded for this clone. The J gene is TRBJ2-5, the V gene TRBV5-1, with a possible D match to TRBD1 (6 bases). The J call may be faulty, since TRBJ2-7 better matches the DNA end. The CDR3 length is 15 residues. CDR1 is SGHRS and CDR2 is YFSETQ in the germline V gene. The DNA for the CDR3 is TGCGCCAGCAGCTTGGAACAGGGACCCTCCTACGAGCAGTACTTC. It translates to CASSLEQGPSYEQYF.

This clone was seen only a few times. The chain recombines TRBV10-3 with TRBJ2-7; D is unresolved. V gave up 5 bases and J gave up 0 bases, with 11 bases separating them. Germline loops: CDR1 ENHRY, CDR2 SYGVKD. The CDR3 totals 14 residues. The CDR3 sequence is CAISLNYASYEQYF. CDR3 nucleotide sequence: TGTGCCATCAGTCTTAACTACGCCTCCTACGAGCAGTACTTC.

The chain links TRBV7-8 to TRBJ2-2; D is unclear. CDR1 is SGHVS, CDR2 FQNEAQ, per germline. This CDR3 spans 13 amino acids. Trimming shortened V by 4 bases and J by 5 bases, and 8 bases separated the two germline ends. This CDR3 reads CASSSVRTGELFF. In DNA, the CDR3 is TGTGCCAGCAGCTCGGTTCGGACCGGGGAGCTGTTTTTT.

This chain joins TRBV6-1 and TRBJ1-2, with TRBD1 matching over 7 bases. CDR1 is MNHNS, CDR2 SASEGT, per germline. J lost 4 bases, V lost 1 base, and 6 bases had no gene match. CDR3 length: 15 amino acids. CDR3 sequence (DNA): TGTGCCAGCAGTGAAGTCCCAGGGGGTCCCTATGGCTACACCTTC. Amino acids: CASSEVPGGPYGYTF.

The rearrangement uses TRBV5-6 and TRBJ1-2; 8 nucleotides agree with TRBD1. With V trimmed by 6 bases and J by 6 bases, 7 bases remained unmatched. The CDR3 loop spans 13 amino acids. The germline gives CDR1 SGHDT, CDR2 YYEEEE. The CDR3, as DNA: TGTGCCAGCACCATTCGGACAGGGCATGGCTACACCTTC. Protein product: CASTIRTGHGYTF.

The chain uses TRBV9 and TRBJ2-7, with TRBD1 identical over 7 bases. The V segment lost 4 bases and the J segment 7 bases; nucleotides outside the gene matches: 14. The CDR3 extends over 15 amino acids. The germline V gene has CDR1 SGDLS and CDR2 YYNGEE. The CDR3 coding sequence is TGTGCCAGCAGCCCACCAGGGGGAAGAACCAAAGAGCAGTACTTC. Protein sequence: CASSPPGGRTKEQYF. Full variable domain (outside the CDR3, taken from reference TRBV9 and TRBJ2-7): DSGVTQTPKHLITATGQRVTLRCSPRSGDLSVYWYQQSLDQGLQFLIQYYNGEERAKGNILERFSAQQFPDLHSELNLSSLELGDSALYFCASSPPGGRTKEQYFGPGTRLTVT.

On this clone: No DNA is shown, since the ends of the CDR3 on it are uncertain; the CDR3 is the one TCRdb lists. The V and J genes are TRBV1 and TRBJ2-5; the DNA was not used to check the table's D call, TRBD2. TRBV1 is given as a pseudogene. Both ends counted, the CDR3 spans 16 residues. The chain's CDR3 is CTSSQEFGGGNETQYF.

DNA for the CDR3: TGTGCCAGCAGTCTGACAGGGGGAAGGCAGCCCCAGCATTTT. Encoded protein: CASSLTGGRQPQHF. V usage is TRBV5-8 and J usage is TRBJ1-5; 9 nucleotides agree with TRBD1. Germline V gene data show CDR1 as SGHTS and CDR2 as YDEGEE. The CDR3 is made up of 14 amino acids. Trimming removed 5 bases from V and 7 bases from J; junction bases left unmatched: 7.

In DNA, the CDR3 is TGTGCCAGCAGCCCACAGGGCGTCACAGATACGCAGTATTTT. Protein product: CASSPQGVTDTQYF. The chain employs TRBV9 and TRBJ2-3; D perhaps matches TRBD1 (6 bases). The CDR3 has 14 residues. The germline CDR1 and CDR2 sequences are SGDLS and YYNGEE. The V and J ends lost 4 bases and 2 bases respectively, with 11 bases between them. Filled out from reference TRBV9 and TRBJ2-3, the complete variable domain reads DSGVTQTPKHLITATGQRVTLRCSPRSGDLSVYWYQQSLDQGLQFLIQYYNGEERAKGNILERFSAQQFPDLHSELNLSSLELGDSALYFCASSPQGVTDTQYFGPGTRLTVL.

The gene calls are TRBV9 and TRBJ2-1; 8 bases fit TRBD2. The germline gives CDR1 SGDLS, CDR2 YYNGEE. CDR3 size: 16 residues. V lost 1 base to trimming and J lost 3 bases; unmatched junction nucleotides: 6. The CDR3 spells CASSVPGGVDYNEQFF. CDR3 in DNA: TGTGCCAGCAGCGTACCGGGGGGGGTTGACTACAATGAGCAGTTCTTC.